Shown below are 4 T cell receptor beta chains from a single sample sequenced in a study of T-cell reconstitution after alpha-beta-depleted transplantation in children. Preparation of the TCRbeta library was carried out with unique molecular identifiers. TCRdb analysed the PCR reads with MiXCR anew, one entry per CDR3 protein. The table records some 450,000 distinct CDR3 sequences, 43% of them present only once. The material sequenced was PBMCs, taken before TCRalphabeta/CD19-depleted stem cell transplant. The source is a girl aged 2 to 9 with aplastic anemia, due to receive a stem cell transplant.

The chain carries TRBV5-1 and TRBJ2-5; TRBD2 agrees at 7 bases. CDR1 is SGHRS, CDR2 YFSETQ, per germline. V trimming: 8 bases; J trimming: 4 bases; junction bases outside the gene matches: 14. This CDR3 has 15 amino acids. CDR3 DNA: TGCGCCAGTTCCGGGGGAGGGACGGGCCGAGAGACCCAGTACTTC. Translation: CASSGGGTGRETQYF.

There are a few counts of this clonotype. The chain uses TRBV12-5 and TRBJ2-7; possibly TRBD1 for D (5 bases). The CDR3 extends over 14 amino acids. The germline V gene has CDR1 LGHNT and CDR2 FRNRAP. V lost 3 bases and J lost 2, with 11 bases in between. The CDR3 region is CASGFSTVTYEQYF. CDR3 bases: TGTGCTAGTGGTTTCTCGACAGTGACCTACGAGCAGTACTTC. The full variable domain, in which reference TRBV12-5 and TRBJ2-7 provide the parts outside the CDR3, is DARVTQTPRHKVTEMGQEVTMRCQPILGHNTVFWYRQTMMQGLELLAYFRNRAPLDDSGMPKDRFSAEMPDATLATLKIQPSEPRDSAVYFCASGFSTVTYEQYFGPGTRLTVT.

The chain recombines TRBV5-1 with TRBJ1-1; D not certain. This CDR3 contains 17 residues. Germline V lookup: CDR1 SGHRS, CDR2 YFSETQ. V dropped 2 bases and J dropped 0 bases, with 17 bases sitting between them. Here the CDR3 DNA reads TGCGCCAGCAGCTTTCAGAGAAAGGGCCCGCTGAACACTGAAGCTTTCTTT. Its translation: CASSFQRKGPLNTEAFF.

V usage is TRBV28 and J usage is TRBJ2-2; 8 bases match TRBD1. V was clipped by 5 bases and J by 8 bases; unmatched bases: 7. CDR3 length: 14 amino acids. Germline loops: CDR1 MDHEN, CDR2 SYDVKM. CDR3 bases: TGTGCCAGCAGTATGCGACAGGGGTCTGGGGAGCTGTTTTTT. Protein: CASSMRQGSGELFF.